One and the same sample provided the 32 T cell receptor beta chains below, sequenced in a study of CD4 T cells in relation to SARS-CoV-2 and coronaviruses. These receptors have no identified antigens. Assay used: immunoSEQ multiplex PCR; TCRdb lists only in-frame clones, some missing. The table includes 25,000 to 35,000 clones, about 70% detected once. Sequencing was performed on memory CD4+ T cells from PBMCs, cultured in vitro. The receptor source for this set is an adult with COVID-19.

This clone was counted between two and nine times. The rearrangement joins TRBV28 to TRBJ2-5; D is uncertain. The V gene lost 2 bases and the J gene lost 1 base, with 8 bases spanning the gap. The CDR3 loop spans 14 amino acids. Per the germline V gene, CDR1 is MDHEN and CDR2 is SYDVKM. CDR3: CASSLIASQETQYF. The CDR3 DNA is TGTGCCAGCAGTTTAATAGCCTCCCAAGAGACCCAGTACTTC.

The chain couples TRBV3-1 (or the pseudogene TRBV3-2) to TRBJ1-3; D perhaps matches TRBD1 (5 bases). From germline, CDR1 is LGHDT and CDR2 YNNKEL (reference sequence). The length of the CDR3 is 15 residues. V dropped 4 bases and J dropped 1 base, with 11 bases sitting between them. In DNA, the CDR3 is TGTGCCAGCAGCCCAGGGCGGACTTCTGGAAACACCATATATTTT. It yields the protein CASSPGRTSGNTIYF.

The chain recombines TRBV7-9 with TRBJ2-3; D ambiguous. Germline V gives CDR1 SEHNR, CDR2 FQNEAQ (reference sequence). Trimming stripped 1 base from V and 0 bases from J, with 14 bases between. The CDR3 runs to 17 residues. CDR3 bases: TGTGCCAGCAGCTTAGGATGGTCGGAGTGGAGCACAGATACGCAGTATTTT. Its translation is CASSLGWSEWSTDTQYF.

As concerns this clone: The junction differs from germline at one of its ends, possibly a read error. The chain is built from TRBV4-2 and TRBJ1-4; 7 bases line up with TRBD1. The CDR3 consists of 13 residues. Looked up from germline, CDR1 is LGHNA and CDR2 is YNFKEQ. CDR3 region: CASSQDRGTARLF. In DNA form, the CDR3 reads TGTGCCAGCAGCCAAGATCGGGGGACAGCGAGGCTTTTT.

This chain uses TRBV4-2 with TRBJ2-3; D is uncertain. CDR3 length: 13 residues. With 5 bases removed from V and 5 bases from J, the gap between germline ends came to 11 bases. From germline, CDR1 is LGHNA and CDR2 YNFKEQ. CDR3 in amino acids: CASSTRPGDTQYF. In DNA, the CDR3 is TGTGCCAGCAGCACCCGCCCGGGAGATACGCAGTATTTT.

The chain has TRBV6-1 and TRBJ1-4, with no clear D. Germline lookup yields CDR1 MNHNS and CDR2 SASEGT. V shed 1 base and J shed 8 bases, with 14 bases lying between them. CDR3 length equals 15 residues. In DNA, the CDR3 is TGTGCCAGCAGTGAAGTAACGGCCGCTTACGAAAAACTGTTTTTT. This sequence encodes CASSEVTAAYEKLFF.

The V gene is TRBV28, the J gene TRBJ1-4, with TRBD1 matching over 10 bases. Trimming at V came to 6 bases and at J to 5 bases, leaving 6 bases not matched to a gene. The V gene's germline CDR1 is MDHEN and CDR2 SYDVKM. This CDR3 has 15 amino acids. CDR3 sequence reads: CASRQPGQGNEKLFF. The CDR3 DNA sequence: TGTGCCAGCAGACAGCCGGGACAGGGGAATGAAAAACTGTTTTTT.

This chain joins TRBV6-5 and TRBJ1-4; no reliable D call. This CDR3 contains 14 residues. Germline CDR1 MNHEY, CDR2 SVGAGI. Trimming took off 6 bases at V and 4 bases at J, with 12 bases between the two ends. The CDR3 bases are TGTGCCAGCAGCGGACCTCCACTTAATGAAAAACTGTTTTTT. Protein product: CASSGPPLNEKLFF.

The chain has TRBV18 and TRBJ1-4; D is possibly TRBD1 (6 bases). The CDR3 runs to 15 residues. Germline lookup yields CDR1 KGHSH and CDR2 LQKENI. V lost 2 bases to trimming and J lost 8 bases, with 15 bases between them. Here the CDR3 DNA reads TGTGCCAGCTCACCAAACCAAGGGGGTTCCGAAAAACTGTTTTTT. Protein sequence: CASSPNQGGSEKLFF. Using reference TRBV18 and TRBJ1-4 for the parts outside the CDR3, the full variable domain is NAGVMQNPRHLVRRRGQEARLRCSPMKGHSHVYWYRQLPEEGLKFMVYLQKENIIDESGMPKERFSAEFPKEGPSILRIQQVVRGDSAAYFCASSPNQGGSEKLFFGSGTQLSVL.

The gene calls are TRBV9 and TRBJ1-2; 7 bases are shared with TRBD1. The germline gives CDR1 SGDLS, CDR2 YYNGEE. The CDR3 has 16 residues. V was clipped by 4 bases and J by 6 bases; unmatched bases: 15. Here the CDR3 DNA reads TGTGCCAGCAGCCCTCAGGGGGACACCATTAGCCATGGCTACACCTTC. Encoded protein: CASSPQGDTISHGYTF.

The chain carries TRBV29-1 and TRBJ1-1; 7 bases are shared with TRBD1. CDR1 is SQVTM and CDR2 is ANQGSEA in the germline V gene. V lost 7 bases and J lost 4; bases outside the gene matches: 9. CDR3 size: 13 residues. CDR3 residues: CSGKDRAGTEAFF. The CDR3, as DNA: TGCAGCGGCAAAGACAGGGCTGGCACTGAAGCTTTCTTT.

The DNA for the CDR3 is TGTGCCAGCAGCCCAAGGACGCCTACGGATTCACCCCTCCACTTT. It specifies CASSPRTPTDSPLHF. The chain employs TRBV4-2 and TRBJ1-6; unclear D gene. This CDR3 contains 15 residues. Trimming shortened V by 4 bases and J by 8 bases, and 15 bases separated the two germline ends. The germline V gene has CDR1 LGHNA and CDR2 YNFKEQ.

V usage is TRBV5-8 and J usage is TRBJ2-1; D remains unclear. Germline CDR1 is SGHTS and CDR2 is YDEGEE. The CDR3 totals 15 residues. V was shortened by 2 bases and J by 1 base, with 10 bases between the two germline ends. CDR3 sequence: CASSLRVGSYNEQFF. In nucleotides, the CDR3 is TGTGCCAGCAGCTTAAGGGTCGGTTCCTACAATGAGCAGTTCTTC. Drawing the rest from reference TRBV5-8 and TRBJ2-1, the complete variable domain is EAGVTQSPTHLIKTRGQQATLRCSPISGHTSVYWYQQALGLGLQFLLWYDEGEERNRGNFPPRFSGRQFPNYSSELNVNALELEDSALYLCASSLRVGSYNEQFFGPGTRLTVL.

This clone occurred a few times. The chain recombines TRBV5-1 with TRBJ2-7, with D possibly being TRBD1 (5 bases). Germline V lookup: CDR1 SGHRS, CDR2 YFSETQ. Deletions cut 3 bases from V and 6 bases from J, with 19 bases between. The CDR3 extends over 15 amino acids. CDR3 in amino acids: CASSYRQLGESEQYF. In DNA, the CDR3 is TGCGCCAGCAGCTACAGGCAGCTAGGGGAAAGCGAGCAGTACTTC.

V gene TRBV7-2 combines with J gene TRBJ1-4, with D maybe TRBD1 (5 bases). The CDR3 is 17 residues long. CDR1 and CDR2 (germline): SGHTA, FQGNSA. Deletions cut 1 base from V and 2 bases from J, with 14 bases between. CDR3 coding DNA: TGTGCCAGCAGCTTAGTCTCGGGGCGTCGGACTAATGAAAAACTGTTTTTT. Translation: CASSLVSGRRTNEKLFF.

The rearrangement uses TRBV24-1 and TRBJ2-2; D not certain. V lost 9 bases and J 0 bases, leaving 7 bases between the germline ends. This CDR3 comprises 13 residues. Germline V gene sequence: CDR1 KGHDR, CDR2 SFDVKD. The CDR3 DNA reads TGTGCCACCCGCGGAACGAACACCGGGGAGCTGTTTTTT. Its translation is CATRGTNTGELFF.

V is TRBV19 and J is TRBJ2-2; D is unresolved. CDR1 LNHDA and CDR2 SQIVND come from the germline V gene (reference sequence). CDR3 length: 17 amino acids. Deletions cut 5 bases from V and 0 bases from J, with 16 bases between. Written as DNA, the CDR3 is TGTGCCAGTAGTCGCCTCATGAGTTCGGCGAACACCGGGGAGCTGTTTTTT. Its protein is CASSRLMSSANTGELFF.

The chain couples TRBV28 to TRBJ2-1, with 14 bases lining up with TRBD2. Per germline, CDR1 MDHEN and CDR2 SYDVKM. CDR3 length: 16 amino acids. The junction had 9 bases not matched to a gene; V was cut back by 6 bases and J by 8 bases. This CDR3 is CASSRGLAGVSDEQFF. CDR3 DNA sequence: TGTGCCAGCAGCCGGGGACTAGCGGGAGTAAGCGATGAGCAGTTCTTC.

V gene TRBV7-8 combines with J gene TRBJ2-2; 8 bases fit TRBD1. Germline V gives CDR1 SGHVS, CDR2 FQNEAQ. This CDR3 has 15 residues. The ends lost 8 bases at V and 5 bases at J; junction bases unmatched: 10. The CDR3 loop reads CASRYSGGGTGELFF. The DNA of the CDR3 is TGTGCCAGCCGTTATTCAGGGGGCGGGACCGGGGAGCTGTTTTTT.

The V call is TRBV4-1, the J call TRBJ1-1; D not certain. V was clipped by 0 bases and J by 0 bases, with 8 bases between them. The germline gives CDR1 MGHRA, CDR2 YSYEKL. The CDR3 runs to 15 residues. The CDR3 coding sequence is TGCGCCAGCAGCCAAGACCAGGAAATGAACACTGAAGCTTTCTTT. It is translated as CASSQDQEMNTEAFF.

This clone has just one count. The chain employs TRBV2 and TRBJ1-2, with 8 bases lining up with TRBD1. V lost 5 bases and J lost 6; bases outside the gene matches: 8. This CDR3 region has 14 residues. CDR1 is SNHLY, CDR2 FYNNEI, per germline. Here the CDR3 DNA reads TGTGCCAGCAGTACAACAGGGGGTGAGGATGGCTACACCTTC. As protein: CASSTTGGEDGYTF.

The CDR3 sequence is CASSLYASTGDSYVYGYTF. In DNA form, the CDR3 reads TGCGCCAGCAGCTTGTATGCATCTACAGGGGACAGCTATGTCTATGGCTACACCTTC. This rearrangement joins TRBV5-1 to TRBJ1-2; TRBD1 matches 7 bases. With 1 base clipped from V and 4 bases from J, the junction kept 19 bases outside the gene matches. Germline V gene sequence: CDR1 SGHRS, CDR2 YFSETQ. CDR3 size: 19 residues.

The chain combines TRBV18 with TRBJ2-1, with TRBD2 identical over 13 bases. Germline CDR1 KGHSH, CDR2 LQKENI. This CDR3 is built from 15 residues. V lost 6 bases to trimming and J lost 9 bases; unmatched junction nucleotides: 8. CDR3 loop: CASSRTSGSVVEQFF. The CDR3 DNA reads TGTGCCAGCTCGCGGACTAGCGGGAGTGTTGTTGAGCAGTTCTTC.

The V gene is TRBV15, the J gene TRBJ2-5; D is undetermined. There are 18 residues in the CDR3. Between the trimmed V and J ends, which lost 2 bases and 1 base, there was a span of 20 bases. Germline loops: CDR1 LNHNV, CDR2 YYDKDF (reference sequence). For the CDR3, the DNA is TGTGCCACCAGCAGAATTGGTGGTAGCCTAATTTCCCAAGAGACCCAGTACTTC. Its translation is CATSRIGGSLISQETQYF.

The chain has TRBV10-3 and TRBJ2-7, with TRBD2 as a possible D gene (6 bases). The V gene lost 7 bases and the J gene lost 2 bases, with 21 bases spanning the gap. The V gene's germline CDR1 is ENHRY and CDR2 SYGVKD. The CDR3 has 16 residues. This CDR3 is CAINPSTGLNPYEQYF. Here the CDR3 DNA reads TGTGCCATCAATCCAAGTACGGGACTCAACCCCTACGAGCAGTACTTC.

Only a few counts were recorded for this clone. V usage is TRBV7-9 and J usage is TRBJ2-7; 7 positions match TRBD1. The J segment lost 1 base and the V segment lost 0 bases, leaving 6 bases of the junction unmatched. Germline CDR1 and CDR2: SEHNR and FQNEAQ (reference sequence). The CDR3 sequence is 16 residues long. Here the CDR3 DNA reads TGTGCCAGCAGCTTAGCAGGGGGCGTTATGTCCTACGAGCAGTACTTC. It translates to CASSLAGGVMSYEQYF. The full variable domain, its missing parts supplied by reference TRBV7-9 and TRBJ2-7, is DTGVSQNPRHKITKRGQNVTFRCDPISEHNRLYWYRQTLGQGPEFLTYFQNEAQLEKSRLLSDRFSAERPKGSFSTLEIQRTEQGDSAMYLCASSLAGGVMSYEQYFGPGTRLTVT.

The rearrangement links TRBV18 to TRBJ1-1; D is uncertain. The CDR3 loop spans 12 amino acids. Germline CDR1 and CDR2: KGHSH and LQKENI. V lost 3 bases and J lost 7, with 9 bases in between. The CDR3 reads CASSPRPIEAFF. The CDR3 DNA sequence: TGTGCCAGCTCACCCAGACCGATTGAAGCTTTCTTT. The variable domain in full, completed from reference TRBV18 and TRBJ1-1, reads NAGVMQNPRHLVRRRGQEARLRCSPMKGHSHVYWYRQLPEEGLKFMVYLQKENIIDESGMPKERFSAEFPKEGPSILRIQQVVRGDSAAYFCASSPRPIEAFFGQGTRLTVV.

V and J are TRBV3-1 (or the pseudogene TRBV3-2) and TRBJ2-7; TRBD2 agrees at 8 bases. The trim removed 2 bases at V and 0 bases at J, leaving 3 bases unmatched. This CDR3 is 15 amino acids long. Germline lookup yields CDR1 LGHDT and CDR2 YNNKEL (reference sequence). The CDR3 region has the DNA TGTGCCAGCAGCCAACCGGGACTAGGCTCCTACGAGCAGTACTTC. Protein: CASSQPGLGSYEQYF.

Only one count was recorded for this clone. The genes are TRBV7-2 and TRBJ2-1, with 14 bases identical to TRBD2. Per the germline V gene, CDR1 is SGHTA and CDR2 is FQGNSA. This CDR3 region has 15 residues. V shed 5 bases and J 10 bases; nucleotides not matched to a gene: 7. CDR3 sequence reads: CASSAGTSGSAEQFF. The CDR3 DNA is TGTGCCAGCAGCGCCGGGACTAGCGGGAGTGCGGAGCAGTTCTTC.

V gene TRBV6-5 combines with J gene TRBJ2-1; 14 nucleotides match TRBD2. CDR3 length: 15 amino acids. The germline CDR1 and CDR2 sequences are MNHEY and SVGAGI. Germline trimming cut 6 bases from V and 8 bases from J; bases unmatched to any gene: 6. CDR3 in DNA: TGTGCCAGCAGGACCGGGACTAGCGGGAGTTATGAGCAGTTCTTC. Translating gives CASRTGTSGSYEQFF.

The chain combines TRBV30 with TRBJ2-7; D gene unclear. Trimming removed 1 base at V and 6 bases at J, with 7 bases between. Germline-derived CDR1 and CDR2 are GTSNPN and SVGIG (reference sequence). The CDR3 covers 11 residues. The CDR3 DNA reads as TGTGCCTGGAGTGGTTCCCTCGAGCAGTACTTC. Its protein product is CAWSGSLEQYF.

This chain uses TRBV5-1 with TRBJ1-1, with unresolved D. CDR1 and CDR2 from the germline V gene are SGHRS and YFSETQ. V was clipped by 7 bases and J by 0 bases, with 19 bases between them. CDR3 length: 16 residues. CDR3 protein: CASGRRVGAMNTEAFF. The CDR3, as DNA: TGCGCCAGCGGTAGGCGGGTGGGAGCGATGAACACTGAAGCTTTCTTT.